This T cell receptor beta chain was captured by sequencing in a study of blood T cell repertoires in COVID-19. Across the study: Donors in the United States, Italy and Spain gave samples during acute or convalescent COVID-19. PBMCs, B-cell-depleted T cells, or T cells provided the cDNA or gDNA that made up the material.

Under the authors' procedure: Estimation of nucleated cell counts relied on the amplification of reference gene primers. Some clones are missing from TCRdb's copy, which holds only in-frame ones; the method was immunoSEQ multiplex PCR. The V and J calls and the clone size are those of that table, but D and trimming were determined from the DNA. Of about 480,000 clones in the sample, 89% were seen once. The CDR3 loop spans 16 amino acids. V dropped 4 bases and J dropped 0; count of bases not matched to a gene: 5. The germline V gene encodes CDR1 MNHEY and CDR2 SVGAGI. This chain connects TRBV6-5 to TRBJ2-1, with TRBD2 matching 8 bases. This TCR was recovered from a man between 18 and 29 years old with COVID-19, enrolled during active disease. Specimen: peripheral blood. This CDR3 is CASSLTSDRSYNEQFF. The CDR3 nucleotides read TGTGCCAGCAGTTTGACTAGCGATCGCTCCTACAATGAGCAGTTCTTC.